This T cell receptor (beta chain) was observed in a study of cytomegalovirus exposure and HLA in healthy donors (dated by TCRdb to the late 2010s). About the study as a whole: According to an earlier analysis of 587 of the donors, about 179 million T cells yielded approximately 120 million unique TCR beta sequences and around 280 Gb of sequence data. Because of strong linkage in the cohort, roughly five DR-DQ haplotypes were treated as single units for association and clustering. Along with the approximately 670-subject first cohort, a separate validation cohort of some 130 different subjects was used. In an earlier analysis of a few hundred of the donors, high-throughput TCR beta sequencing was used to judge whether each TCR beta V gene segment behaved as functional or pseudogenic. A later analysis re-analyzed previously published TCR beta repertoires from approximately 670 donors and added high-resolution HLA genotyping to study TCR occurrence patterns. Rather than using new phenotypic data, the later analysis identified candidate immune exposures from TCR beta sequences and from how often those sequences occurred across donors. All discovery cohort repertoires had been generated using a single sequencing platform. To predict cytomegalovirus infection status, the study brought together high-throughput TCR immunosequencing, statistical association of individual TCRs with disease status, and machine learning. Typing coverage differed by locus: A, B, C, DRB1 and DQB1 were typed in roughly 629-630 donors, DQA1 in about 500, DPA1 in over 600, and DPB1 in 400 to 480. HLA typing covered class I and class II loci at four-digit resolution. On average, roughly 240,000 unique TCR beta nucleotide sequences were sequenced per donor among 350 to 400 genotyped donors of the cohort, with roughly 18% of those sequences being non-productive. The genetic ancestry cluster associated with self-reported Caucasian donors included 81% of the approximately 410 genotyped donors. A later genetic analysis took genome-wide SNP genotypes for about three fifths of the roughly 670 donors and used that subset as a discovery cohort. The study used immunosequencing to profile the T cell repertoires of 600 to 850 subjects and linked those repertoires to cytomegalovirus serostatus. Donor age, sex, ethnicity and CMV serostatus were compiled together with the repertoire data. About 300 gigabases of sequencing data and 70 million to 85 million unique TCR sequences were included in an early release covering about 620 HLA-typed donors. The study aimed to test whether signatures of past pathogen exposure could be identified by cataloging public T cell receptors. Points the paper makes about the study in general: CMV serostatus was the only immune exposure information available for the cohort. According to a later analysis, parvovirus B19, influenza, CMV and Epstein-Barr virus appeared linked to several top co-occurrence clusters. HLA typing was unavailable for some donors at each locus, so association tests used only the typed subset. Because counts were too low, seventeen rarely observed V segments, including chromosome 9 orphons, were left out of the earlier analysis of roughly 600 of the donors. In vitro tests confirmed that three of the cytomegalovirus-associated TCR beta chains recognize cytomegalovirus antigens. Some IMGT-functional V segments, including TRBV6-2 and TRBV6-3, could not be distinguished by the 87-base-pair reads and were therefore excluded. A later analysis associated 16,951 TCR beta sequences with specific HLA alleles at a false discovery rate of 0.05. A further reported finding was that TCR beta sequences accurately predicted the HLA-A and HLA-B alleles for most subjects in the first cohort. Cytomegalovirus status was reported to be diagnosed by the classifier with high specificity and sensitivity in both the original and validation cohorts. Sequencing depth was assumed to be roughly uniform across donors in the presence/absence analyses, though that assumption may not hold. A cluster of highly shared sequence variants was judged likely to represent a technical artifact of the sequencing pipeline. A later genetic analysis reported fewer N-insertions in productive TCRs among donors in an Asian-associated ancestry cluster than the approximately 670-donor mean. Compared with equally common non-associated chains, HLA-associated TCR beta chains in a later analysis were more clonally expanded and had lower generation probabilities. While some public TCRs were present in many individuals, most TCR sequences turned up only very rarely across donors. Assigning TCR associations to individual alleles was difficult when HLA alleles, especially DR and DQ, strongly co-occurred. In an earlier analysis of approximately 590 of the donors, most TCR beta V segments appeared in productive rearrangements about 87% or about 30% of the time, broadly matching IMGT annotations. The authors suggested that the approach could potentially be generalized to other disease states and immunological phenotypes. The cohort was sequenced for TCR beta chains only, and without alpha or paired-chain data the features that could be detected were limited. V-gene and J-gene trimming of TCR beta chains was associated with a missense DCLRE1C variant in a later genetic analysis, and the association was replicated in an independent cohort. Correlated functional status among segregating V segments might be attributable to linkage disequilibrium, but an unknown experimental factor could not be ruled out. A total of roughly 160 TCR beta chains were listed by the study as associated with cytomegalovirus. In a later analysis, most CMV-associated TCR beta chains were found to appear HLA-restricted, with HLA associations seemingly driven largely by CMV exposure. A later analysis found that TCR association rates varied across HLA loci, with DRB1 alleles showing the most associated TCRs and HLA-C alleles the fewest.

From a lookup of the germline V gene, CDR1 and CDR2 are SNHLY and FYNNEI. The CDR3 numbers 17 residues from cysteine through phenylalanine. The read is trimmed to its CDR3 DNA, 51 bases read in frame from base 1. At the junction V is shortened by 3 bases and J by 1 base, with 16 bases in between. Notes on this clone: It lacks a known antigen. The sample holds no much larger clone one base away, and base qualities are not on file.

Library method: the immunoSEQ multiplex PCR assay. A mixture of 60 forward primers for TCR Vbeta segments and 13 reverse primers for TCR Jbeta segments was used in the multiplex PCR. The CDR3 region of rearranged TCR beta genes was amplified from genomic DNA by a multiplex PCR assay. The amplified TCR beta libraries were sequenced on the Illumina HiSeq System as 87-base-pair reads. Regarding the original processing steps: A later analysis counted around 72 million unique TCR beta chains across the 650 to 800 repertoires, and approximately 11 million of these chains were shared by at least two donors. Raw reads were error-corrected and collapsed into unique sequences with a nearest-neighbor algorithm that merged closely related sequences to remove PCR and sequencing errors. Alignment of CDR3 sequences to IMGT reference sequences was used to assign V, D and J gene segments. Each retained sequence needed at least a six-nucleotide match to both a V gene segment and a J gene segment. Rearrangements were classified as productive when the CDR3 lacked stop codons and remained in frame with V and J, and all other rearrangements were classified as non-productive. CDR3 was defined according to IMGT convention as the region running from the second conserved V-encoded cysteine to the conserved J-encoded phenylalanine. The earlier analysis of a few hundred of the donors excluded sequences that lacked an unambiguous match to a single V gene segment. An earlier analysis of a few hundred of the donors classified V segments as functional when productive rearrangements were above 56.7% and as segregating when the standard deviation between donors was above 5%. A statistical classification framework was built to diagnose cytomegalovirus status from the catalog of TCR beta chain sequences. A later analysis assigned V and J genes by comparing TCR nucleotide sequences with IMGT/GENE-DB human TR gene sequences. The TCRdist pipeline was used in a later analysis to assign CDR3 sequences and most-parsimonious VDJ recombination scenarios. In a later analysis, each TCR beta chain was defined by its CDR3 amino acid sequence together with its V-gene family, and reads lacking a unique V-gene family were excluded. In a later analysis, 450 to 600 highly shared, low-generation-probability nucleotide sequences were removed to address suspected cross-contamination and a sequencing artifact. In a later analysis, a clonal expansion index for each public chain was calculated from normalized within-repertoire ranks of inferred template counts. In a later analysis, generation probabilities were computed with a VDJ recombination model fitted to out-of-frame rearrangements, and the resulting probabilities were checked against IGoR. Hypergeometric tests were used in a later analysis to score TCR-TCR, TCR-HLA and TCR-CMV co-occurrence, with a repertoire-size bias correction applied to the TCR pairs. A later analysis estimated false discovery rates by permuting HLA or CMV assignments 20 times. A later analysis grouped co-occurring TCRs with DBSCAN, adding TCRdist sequence similarity when clustering within HLA-allele-positive subsets. Co-occurrence clustering excluded repertoires with fewer than 30,000 or more than 120,000 public chains, plus five with anomalous nucleotide sharing. TCRdb limited this immuneACCESS table to in-frame rearrangements with V and J called. A share of clones is missing; checked studies link under half to unresolved V genes, and the rest is unexplained. V, J and clone size are those of that table, while D and trimming were read from the DNA. The sample table shows some 140,000 clones, and 75% to 85% are seen once. The top ten clonotypes cover about 5.6% of the sample.

The cohort consisted of hundreds of healthy bone marrow donors. All cohort members were sampled while nominally healthy, although unrecorded immune exposures were likely present. The donor was CMV seropositive and belonged to the group of over 250 seropositive cohort members. Every donor gave a peripheral blood sample, and the peripheral blood mononuclear cells from that sample were used for TCR beta sequencing. Genomic DNA was extracted from the blood cell samples with the Qiagen DNeasy Blood Extraction Kit. The receptor chain draws on TRBV2 and TRBJ2-4; a weak D assignment points to TRBD1 (6 bases agree). The TCR comes from a middle-aged woman in good health and CMV-seropositive. Sequenced input: PBMCs. The encoded CDR3 is CASSEAVTGTAKNIQYF. The DNA reads as follows: TGTGCCAGCAGTGAGGCGGTCACAGGGACGGCCAAAAACATTCAGTACTTC.